This is a list of T cell receptor beta chains from one sample in a study of blood T cell repertoires in COVID-19. Sequencing was performed with immunoSEQ multiplex PCR; in TCRdb, only in-frame clones are kept and a portion is missing. The sample consists of fewer than 250,000 clones, 88% of them appearing once. Input material: PBMCs or T cells enriched from blood (not recorded which). Receptor source: a woman aged 30 to 39 who had been exposed to COVID-19. Each CDR3 is given with its conserved first and last residue. A D gene is named only where the DNA matches it firmly. Not every row has a clone size; where given, it reads once, few, many or a size class.

D gene	clone size	J gene	V gene	CDR3 protein	CDR3 DNA
TRBD2	-	TRBJ2-3	TRBV5-1	CASSRLQRENKDTQYF	TGCGCCAGCAGCCGTCTACAGCGGGAGAACAAAGATACGCAGTATTTT
-	-	TRBJ2-4	TRBV2	CASSTRDIQYF	TGTGCCAGCAGTACCAGGGACATTCAGTACTTC
-	-	TRBJ1-4	TRBV11-2	CASSLVWGDEKLFF	TGTGCCAGCAGCTTAGTGTGGGGCGATGAAAAACTGTTTTTT
-	once	TRBJ1-1	TRBV5-4	CASSLRENTEAFF	TGTGCCAGCAGCTTGCGGGAGAACACTGAAGCTTTCTTT
-	-	TRBJ1-1	TRBV6-5	CASSYSDRSVRQAFF	TGTGCCAGCAGTTACTCCGACAGGTCTGTTAGACAAGCTTTCTTT
-	-	TRBJ2-4	TRBV29-1	CSVARTDGNIQYF	TGCAGCGTTGCCCGGACAGATGGAAACATTCAGTACTTC
-	-	TRBJ2-1	TRBV2	CASSEIVNEQFF	TGTGCCAGCAGTGAAATAGTGAATGAGCAGTTCTTC
TRBD2	once	TRBJ2-1	TRBV7-9	CASSSNLLAGEQFF	TGTGCCAGCAGCTCGAACCTCCTAGCGGGTGAGCAGTTCTTC
TRBD1	once	TRBJ2-3	TRBV5-4	CASSSGLNRGRGDTQYF	TGTGCCAGCAGCTCCGGGCTAAACAGGGGGCGGGGGGATACGCAGTATTTT
-	-	TRBJ1-1	TRBV11-2	CASSLGGQIATEAFF	TGTGCCAGCAGCTTAGGCGGACAGATAGCCACTGAAGCTTTCTTT
TRBD1	-	TRBJ2-5	TRBV28	CASSPGTGGQETQYF	TGTGCCAGCAGCCCAGGGACAGGGGGCCAAGAGACCCAGTACTTC
TRBD1	-	TRBJ1-5	TRBV19	CASSKGGTGGVGNQPQHF	TGTGCCAGTAGCAAAGGGGGGACAGGGGGTGTTGGCAATCAGCCCCAGCATTTT
TRBD1	-	TRBJ1-2	TRBV29-1	CSVRTGDGYTF	TGCAGCGTTAGGACAGGTGATGGCTACACCTTC
-	-	TRBJ1-2	TRBV19	CASSIDAGSGYGYTF	TGTGCCAGTAGTATAGATGCAGGGTCGGGCTATGGCTACACCTTC
TRBD1	-	TRBJ2-3	TRBV15	CATSRVAGGGTDTQYF	TGTGCCACCAGCAGAGTCGCAGGGGGCGGCACAGATACGCAGTATTTT
-	-	TRBJ2-7	TRBV18	CASSPREWRPETYEQYF	TGTGCCAGCTCACCCCGGGAATGGAGGCCCGAAACCTACGAGCAGTACTTC
TRBD2	-	TRBJ2-7	TRBV20-1	CSASSLAGALNSYEQYF	TGCAGTGCTAGTAGTCTAGCGGGGGCCCTGAACTCCTACGAGCAGTACTTC
-	-	TRBJ2-3	TRBV7-2	CASSPEGVSTDTQYF	TGTGCCAGCAGCCCCGAAGGGGTAAGCACAGATACGCAGTATTTT
TRBD2	-	TRBJ2-1	TRBV3-1/TRBV3-2	CASSRVPSGRQYNEQFF	TGTGCCAGCAGCCGCGTCCCTAGCGGGAGACAGTACAATGAGCAGTTCTTC
-	-	TRBJ1-4	TRBV3-1/TRBV3-2	CASSRKDRPNEKLFF	TGTGCCAGCAGCCGAAAGGACAGACCAAATGAAAAACTGTTTTTT
-	few	TRBJ2-2	TRBV4-1	CASSQVVGTGELFF	TGCGCCAGCAGCCAAGTAGTCGGGACCGGGGAGCTGTTTTTT
-	-	TRBJ1-1	TRBV27	CASSRQGSVEAFF	TGTGCCAGCAGTCGTCAGGGGTCAGTTGAAGCTTTCTTT
TRBD1	-	TRBJ2-3	TRBV27	CASRLDRGEDTQYF	TGTGCCAGCAGATTAGACAGGGGGGAAGATACGCAGTATTTT
-	-	TRBJ1-5	TRBV5-6	CASSRTSNQPQHF	TGTGCCAGCAGCCGCACTAGTAATCAGCCCCAGCATTTT
TRBD1	-	TRBJ1-2	TRBV5-4	CASSQGTGILYLGGYTF	TGTGCCAGCAGCCAGGGGACAGGGATACTCTACTTGGGTGGCTACACCTTC
-	once	TRBJ2-3	TRBV21-1	CASSKALNGRAPDTQYF	TGTGCCAGCAGCAAAGCGCTAAACGGGAGGGCCCCAGATACGCAGTATTTT
-	-	TRBJ1-2	TRBV18	CASSSQDSSYGYTF	TGTGCCAGCTCAAGCCAGGACAGCAGCTATGGCTACACCTTC
-	-	TRBJ1-2	TRBV5-1	CASTEQGALNYGYTF	TGCGCCAGCACCGAACAGGGCGCCCTTAACTATGGCTACACCTTC
-	-	TRBJ1-1	TRBV11-2	CASSLGAQGLNTEAFF	TGTGCCAGCAGCTTAGGCGCCCAGGGCTTGAACACTGAAGCTTTCTTT
-	-	TRBJ1-5	TRBV4-1	CASSQGYNQPQHF	TGCGCCAGCAGCCAAGGCTACAATCAGCCCCAGCATTTT
-	once	TRBJ2-5	TRBV27	CASSLDGTSFGTQYF	TGTGCCAGCAGCCTAGACGGGACATCATTCGGGACCCAGTACTTC
-	-	TRBJ1-2	TRBV5-1	CASSLGLESGDGYTF	TGCGCCAGCAGCTTGGGGTTAGAGTCAGGGGATGGCTACACCTTC
-	many	TRBJ1-2	TRBV5-1	CASSGALQGYGYTF	TGCGCCAGCAGCGGGGCCTTACAAGGCTATGGCTACACCTTC
-	-	TRBJ1-1	TRBV5-4	CASSLGLGADTEAFF	TGTGCCAGCAGCTTGGGTCTGGGGGCGGACACTGAAGCTTTCTTT
TRBD1	-	TRBJ1-1	TRBV6-5	CASSITGVTEAFF	TGTGCCAGCAGTATTACAGGGGTCACTGAAGCTTTCTTT
-	-	TRBJ2-1	TRBV7-9	CASSLEGHLSYNEQFF	TGTGCCAGCAGCTTAGAGGGACACCTTTCCTACAATGAGCAGTTCTTC
-	once	TRBJ2-7	TRBV30	CAWRPFGGEQYF	TGTGCCTGGAGACCATTCGGGGGCGAGCAGTACTTC
-	-	TRBJ1-1	TRBV5-1	CASSFVRGFENTEAFF	TGCGCCAGCAGCTTTGTCAGGGGTTTTGAGAACACTGAAGCTTTCTTT
TRBD2	-	TRBJ2-7	TRBV5-6	CASSGRRPWTREDEQYF	TGTGCCAGCAGCGGCCGGCGACCCTGGACTAGGGAAGACGAGCAGTACTTC
TRBD2	-	TRBJ2-3	TRBV5-4	CASSLGIAGGPLGDTQYF	TGTGCCAGCAGCTTGGGTATAGCGGGAGGCCCTCTCGGAGATACGCAGTATTTT
TRBD1	-	TRBJ2-7	TRBV3-1/TRBV3-2	CASSLQTGDYEQYF	TGTGCCAGCAGCCTCCAGACAGGGGACTACGAGCAGTACTTC
TRBD1	-	TRBJ1-1	TRBV5-1	CASSLEGQDNTEAFF	TGCGCCAGCAGCTTGGAGGGACAGGACAACACTGAAGCTTTCTTT
-	-	TRBJ2-5	TRBV9	CASSGYITGDQETQYF	TGTGCCAGCAGCGGCTATATTACAGGCGACCAAGAGACCCAGTACTTC
TRBD1	-	TRBJ1-6	TRBV7-9	CASSLGTGNSPLHF	TGTGCCAGCAGCTTAGGGACAGGAAATTCACCCCTCCACTTT
-	-	TRBJ1-3	TRBV3-1/TRBV3-2	CASSLSDRGVVTIYF	TGTGCCAGCAGCCTTTCGGACAGAGGGGTGGTCACCATATATTTT
-	-	TRBJ2-5	TRBV3-1/TRBV3-2	CASSQGLETQYF	TGTGCCAGCAGCCAAGGGCTCGAGACCCAGTACTTC
-	-	TRBJ2-1	TRBV5-1	CASSLGDKGDSNEQFF	TGCGCCAGCAGCTTGGGTGACAAGGGGGATTCCAATGAGCAGTTCTTC
TRBD2	-	TRBJ2-1	TRBV9	CASSSSGSYNEQFF	TGTGCCAGCAGCTCTAGCGGATCCTACAATGAGCAGTTCTTC
TRBD1	-	TRBJ2-7	TRBV2	CASSEDRGRSYEQYF	TGTGCCAGCAGTGAAGACAGGGGACGGTCCTACGAGCAGTACTTC
TRBD2	-	TRBJ2-1	TRBV5-6	CASSPPSREVEQFF	TGTGCCAGCAGCCCGCCATCTCGGGAGGTTGAGCAGTTCTTC
-	-	TRBJ2-7	TRBV20-1	CSAGGLYEQYF	TGCAGTGCTGGCGGGCTCTACGAGCAGTACTTC